Sequencing of this T cell receptor beta chain was carried out in a study of blood T cell repertoires in COVID-19. Assignments of participants to cohorts depended upon their own reported clinical history. Method: immunoSEQ multiplex PCR; TCRdb's copy keeps in-frame clones and lacks some. The table includes 110,000 to 150,000 clones, 80% to 90% detected once. This clone showed up just once. The clonotype comes from a man aged 60-69 years who had recovered from COVID-19. Sequencing input: PBMCs or T cells enriched from blood (not recorded which).

This CDR3 reads CASSRLGGNSPLHF. Written as DNA, the CDR3 is TGCGCCAGCAGCCGCCTAGGAGGTAATTCACCCCTCCACTTT. The chain links TRBV5-1 to TRBJ1-6; D is ambiguous. The V gene lost 4 bases and the J gene lost 6 bases, with 11 bases spanning the gap. The germline CDR1 and CDR2 sequences are SGHRS and YFSETQ. This CDR3 region has 14 residues.